The entry that follows covers one T cell receptor (beta chain) sequence. Its antigen is unknown. No clone much larger than this one lies a single base away; base qualities are absent. The germline V gene gives CDR1 as SGDLS and CDR2 as YYNGEE. Taken from cysteine to phenylalanine, the CDR3 has 15 residues. The DNA shown is the 45-base CDR3, in frame from base 1. The V end gives up 0 bases and the J end 4 bases, leaving 5 bases in the junction not matched to a gene. Whole blood was collected in K2EDTA tubes by collaborating institutions according to the institutions' own protocols. Collaborator samples were shipped for TCRbeta analysis as frozen whole blood, isolated PBMCs, or DNA extracted from either sample type. The sample belongs to a study of blood T cell repertoires in COVID-19 (dated by TCRdb to about 2020). For the study in its entirety: Samples from collaborators originated in the United States, Italy and Spain and spanned both the acute and convalescent phases of COVID-19. Where available, HLA class I and class II types were taken from metadata supplied by the sample provider and were not determined by assay-based typing. A de-identified subject ID, COVID-19 status, age in years and sex were almost always included in the sample metadata. The dataset comprised deeply sampled blood TCRbeta repertoires from subjects exposed to, actively infected with, or recovered from COVID-19. The prospective study material was composed of cDNA or gDNA derived from T cells, B-cell-depleted T cells, or PBMCs. Samples were obtained from the ongoing ImmuneRACE study (first 160 participants) and from 1,254 subjects provided by 6 global collaborators. The repertoires were released in a freely available public database meant as a resource for research on the immune response to SARS-CoV-2.

The immunoSEQ Assay, a bias-controlled multiplex PCR, was used to amplify TCRbeta CDR3 regions from genomic DNA. The study's own analysis went as follows. The number of nucleated cells in each sample was estimated by amplification of reference gene primers within the assay. Sequence reads were collapsed and filtered to measure the absolute abundance of every unique TCRbeta CDR3 rearrangement. Productive Simpson clonality was computed per sample as the square root of Simpson's diversity index over productive rearrangements. Held by TCRdb, this immuneACCESS table contains in-frame sequences only and omits some clones. Under half of the omission traces to an unresolved V gene where checked; the cause of the rest is unknown. The V and J calls and clone size were taken over from that table, and D and trimming were inferred from the DNA. Within this sample are about 5,100 clones, with roughly 90% of them counted one time only. Together, the top ten hold 3% of the sample.

What the authors observed across the whole study: The amount of clinical and demographic metadata varied by source and participant and was provided uncurated.

Sequencing was performed on peripheral blood. The chain is assembled from TRBV9 and TRBJ2-7; 9 bases in the middle match TRBD2. The receptor was derived from a woman older than 75 with acute or convalescent COVID-19. The DNA is as follows: TGTGCCAGCAGCGTAGGACCGCGGGGGGGGTACGAGCAGTACTTC. It codes for CASSVGPRGGYEQYF.